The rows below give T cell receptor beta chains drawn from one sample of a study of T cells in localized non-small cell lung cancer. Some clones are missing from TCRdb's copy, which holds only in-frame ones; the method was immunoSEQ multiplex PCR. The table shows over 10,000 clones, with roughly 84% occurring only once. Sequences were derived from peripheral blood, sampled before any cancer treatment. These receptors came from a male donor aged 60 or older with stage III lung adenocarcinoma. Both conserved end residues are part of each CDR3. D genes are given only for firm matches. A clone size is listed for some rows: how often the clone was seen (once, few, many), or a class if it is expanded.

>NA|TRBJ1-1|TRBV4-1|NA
TGCGCCAGCAGCCGGATCCCGGGGTTCAGGCGGGACATCTCTGAAGCTTTCTTT
CASSRIPGFRRDISEAFF
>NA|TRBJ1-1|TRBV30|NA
TGTGCCTGGATATCGGGCCGTGGCATGAGGGAAGCTTTCTTT
CAWISGRGMREAFF
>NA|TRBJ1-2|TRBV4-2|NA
TGTGCCAGCAGCGAGAACGTCTTAGCGATCAGAGGCGGCTATGGCTACACCTTC
CASSENVLAIRGGYGYTF
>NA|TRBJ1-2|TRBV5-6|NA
TGTGCCAGCAGCTCGGCGGGGTACGGCTATGGCTACACCTTC
CASSSAGYGYGYTF
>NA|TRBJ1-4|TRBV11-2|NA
TGTGCCAGCAGCTTCGGTGGTAGGGGGAATGAAAAACTGTTTTTT
CASSFGGRGNEKLFF
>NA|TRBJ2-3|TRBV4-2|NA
TGTGCCAGCAGCCAAGGTCTACCTGGGGCGCAGTATTTT
CASSQGLPGAQYF
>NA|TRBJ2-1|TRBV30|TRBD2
TGTGCCTGGAGTCCCGGACTAGTTTACGGGGGGCAGTTCTTC
CAWSPGLVYGGQFF
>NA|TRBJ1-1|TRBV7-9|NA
TGTGCCAGCAGCTTAGTCACCATGAACACTGAAGCTTTCTTT
CASSLVTMNTEAFF
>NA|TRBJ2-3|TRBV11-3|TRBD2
TGTGCCAGCAGCTTGGGGGGGGGCACAGATACGCAGTATTTT
CASSLGGGTDTQYF
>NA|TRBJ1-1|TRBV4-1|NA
TGCGCCAGCAGCCAAAGACAAGAGAACACTGAAGCTTTCTTT
CASSQRQENTEAFF
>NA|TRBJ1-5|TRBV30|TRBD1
TGTGCCTGGAGTTGGGGACAGGGGATTCAGCCCCAGCATTTT
CAWSWGQGIQPQHF
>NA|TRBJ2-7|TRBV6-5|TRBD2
TGTGCCAGCAGTCTCGGGAGGACGAACGAGCAGTACTTC
CASSLGRTNEQYF
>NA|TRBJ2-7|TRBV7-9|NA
TGTGCCAGCAGCTTCGAAAGGAACTCCTACGAGCAGTACTTC
CASSFERNSYEQYF
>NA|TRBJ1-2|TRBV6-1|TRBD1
TGTGCCAGCAGCGCGGACAGGGCCGGCTACACCTTC
CASSADRAGYTF
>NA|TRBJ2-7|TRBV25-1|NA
TGTGCCAGCAGTGAAGCAAGGGGTGGGCAGTACTTC
CASSEARGGQYF
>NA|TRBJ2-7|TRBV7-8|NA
TGTGCCAGCAGCTTAGGAACTACGGAGCAGTACTTC
CASSLGTTEQYF
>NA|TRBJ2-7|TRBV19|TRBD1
TGTGCCACTGCTCCCGGGACAGGTCCCTACGAGCAGTACTTC
CATAPGTGPYEQYF
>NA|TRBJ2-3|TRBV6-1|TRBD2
TGTGCCAGCAGAGGGCCGGGAGGAGATACGCAGTATTTT
CASRGPGGDTQYF
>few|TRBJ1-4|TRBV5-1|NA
TGCGCCAGCAGCTCCTCGGACGGCCCGGGGGAAAAACTGTTTTTT
CASSSSDGPGEKLFF
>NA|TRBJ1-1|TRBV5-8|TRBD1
TGTGCCAGCAGCTTTCGGACAGGGAACACTGAAGCTTTCTTT
CASSFRTGNTEAFF
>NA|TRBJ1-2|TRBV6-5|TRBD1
TGTGCCAGCAGCATGGACAGGGGGCGCTTTGGCTACACCTTC
CASSMDRGRFGYTF
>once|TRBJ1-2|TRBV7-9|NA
TGTGCCAGCAGCTCCACAGGGAGGGGCTACACCTTC
CASSSTGRGYTF
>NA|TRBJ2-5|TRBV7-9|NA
TGTGCCAGCAGCTTAGTCCTCGAGACCCAGTACTTC
CASSLVLETQYF
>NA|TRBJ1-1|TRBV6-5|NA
TGTGCCAGCAGTTATGGGGGAGAAGCTTTCTTT
CASSYGGEAFF
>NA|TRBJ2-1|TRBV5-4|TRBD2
TGTGCCAGCAGCTCTCGGACTAGCGGGACCGCTGGTGAGCAGTTCTTC
CASSSRTSGTAGEQFF
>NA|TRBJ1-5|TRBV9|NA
TGTGCCAGCAGCGTGTCACAGGCCAGCAATCAGCCCCAGCATTTT
CASSVSQASNQPQHF
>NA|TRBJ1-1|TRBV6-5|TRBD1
TGTGCCAGCAGGGTGACAGGGGGCCTCTACACTGAAGCTTTCTTT
CASRVTGGLYTEAFF
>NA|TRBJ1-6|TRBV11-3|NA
TGTGCCAGCAGCTTAGATACAGCCTCACCCCTCCACTTT
CASSLDTASPLHF
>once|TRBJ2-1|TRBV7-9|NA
TGTGCCAGCAGAGATCGTCGGGGGAATGAGCAGTTCTTC
CASRDRRGNEQFF
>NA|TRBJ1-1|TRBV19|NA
TGTGCCAGTTCAGCACTCAACACTGAAGCTTTCTTT
CASSALNTEAFF
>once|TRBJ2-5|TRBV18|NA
TGTGCCAGCTCACCATCCGAGACCCAGTACTTC
CASSPSETQYF
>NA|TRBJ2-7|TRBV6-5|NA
TGTGCCAGCAGTTACAATAGGAACTCCTACGAGCAGTACTTC
CASSYNRNSYEQYF
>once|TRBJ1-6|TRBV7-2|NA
TGTGCCAGCAGCTTAACAGGGACCGATTCACCCCTCCACTTT
CASSLTGTDSPLHF
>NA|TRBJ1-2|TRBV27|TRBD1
TGTGCCTCCAGGGGACAGCACCATGGCTACACCTTC
CASRGQHHGYTF
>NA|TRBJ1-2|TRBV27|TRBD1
TGTGCCAGCAGTTTATCCACAGGGGACGGCTACACCTTC
CASSLSTGDGYTF
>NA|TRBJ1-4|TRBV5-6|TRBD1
TGTGCCAGCAGCCTCCGGGGACAGGGGATTGAAAAACTGTTTTTT
CASSLRGQGIEKLFF
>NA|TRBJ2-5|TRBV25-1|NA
TGTGCCAGCAGTGAATGGAGGGGGGGACTGATTCAAGAGACCCAGTACTTC
CASSEWRGGLIQETQYF
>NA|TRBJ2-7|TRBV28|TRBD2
TGTGCCAGCAGTTCCCAGGGACTAGCGCGACCCCACGAGCAGTACTTC
CASSSQGLARPHEQYF
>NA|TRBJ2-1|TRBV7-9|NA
TGTGCCAGCAGCCAGATCTCCTACAATGAGCAGTTCTTC
CASSQISYNEQFF
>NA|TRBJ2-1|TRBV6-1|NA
TGTGCCACCCGCCCAGGGAACATTAATGAGCAGTTCTTC
CATRPGNINEQFF
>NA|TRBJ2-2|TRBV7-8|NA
TGTGCCAGCAGACAACGCCAGGGACCGGAGCTGTTTTTT
CASRQRQGPELFF
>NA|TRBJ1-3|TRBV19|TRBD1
TGTGCCAGTAGTATGGGACAGGGGGCGCAGGGAAACACCATATATTTT
CASSMGQGAQGNTIYF
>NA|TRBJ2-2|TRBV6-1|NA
TGTGCCAGCAGTACTAGTCCCGGGGAGCTGTTTTTT
CASSTSPGELFF
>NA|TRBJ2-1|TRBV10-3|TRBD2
TGTGCCACCGGACTAGCGGCCGACAATGAGCAGTTCTTC
CATGLAADNEQFF
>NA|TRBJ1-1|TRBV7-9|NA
TGTGCCAGCAGCTTAGGGGGTGTCAGGGGTCTTTGGTCTGAAGCTTTCTTT
CASSLGGVRGLWSEAFF
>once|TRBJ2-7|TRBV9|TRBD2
TGTGCCAGCAGCCCTAGCGGATACTACGAGCAGTACTTC
CASSPSGYYEQYF
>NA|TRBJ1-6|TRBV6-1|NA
TGTGCCAGCAGGCTCGTGGAGGGCTCACCCCTCCACTTT
CASRLVEGSPLHF
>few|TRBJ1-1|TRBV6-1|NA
TGTGCCAGCAGTGAAAGTAAAGGGGTCCTCTTAGGGGCTTTCTTT
CASSESKGVLLGAFF
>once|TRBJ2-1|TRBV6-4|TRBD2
TGTGCCAGCAGCCCCGGGGCTAGCGGGGTGGAAAATGAGCAGTTCTTC
CASSPGASGVENEQFF
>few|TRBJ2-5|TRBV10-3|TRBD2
TGTGCCATCACTTCTAGCGGGGACACGGCCCAGTACTTC
CAITSSGDTAQYF
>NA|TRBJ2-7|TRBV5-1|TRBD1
TGCGCCAGCAGCTTGGGAGGGGGCATGTCCTCCTACGAGCAGTACTTC
CASSLGGGMSSYEQYF
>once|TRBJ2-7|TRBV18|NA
TGTGCCAGCTCACCTCACCGGGACTCAAGGGGCTACGAGCAGTACTTC
CASSPHRDSRGYEQYF
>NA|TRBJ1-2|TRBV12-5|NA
TGTGCTAGTGGTCCTTCCGAGGTGCGCGGCTACACCTTC
CASGPSEVRGYTF
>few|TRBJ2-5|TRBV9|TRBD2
TGTGCCAGCAGCGTAGGAACTAGCGCCGAAGGGGTGACCCAGTACTTC
CASSVGTSAEGVTQYF
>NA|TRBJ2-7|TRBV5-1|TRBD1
TGCGCCAGCAGCAGGGGACAGGATCCCTACGAGCAGTACTTC
CASSRGQDPYEQYF